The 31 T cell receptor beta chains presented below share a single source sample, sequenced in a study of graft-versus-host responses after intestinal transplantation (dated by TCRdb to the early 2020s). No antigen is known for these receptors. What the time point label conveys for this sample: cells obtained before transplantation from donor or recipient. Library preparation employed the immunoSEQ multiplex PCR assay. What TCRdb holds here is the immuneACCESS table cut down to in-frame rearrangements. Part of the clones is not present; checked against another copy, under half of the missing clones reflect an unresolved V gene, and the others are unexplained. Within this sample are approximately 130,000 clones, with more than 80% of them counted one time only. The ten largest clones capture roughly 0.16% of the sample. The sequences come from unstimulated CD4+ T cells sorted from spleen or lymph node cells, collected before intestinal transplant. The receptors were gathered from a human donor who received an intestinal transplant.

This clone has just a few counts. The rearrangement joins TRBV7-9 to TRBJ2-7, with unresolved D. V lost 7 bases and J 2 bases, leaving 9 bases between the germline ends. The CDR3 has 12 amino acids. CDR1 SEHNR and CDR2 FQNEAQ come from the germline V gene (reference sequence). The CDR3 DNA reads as TGTGCCAGCACTGGTCAGACCTACGAGCAGTACTTC. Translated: CASTGQTYEQYF. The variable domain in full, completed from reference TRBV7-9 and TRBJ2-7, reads DTGVSQNPRHKITKRGQNVTFRCDPISEHNRLYWYRQTLGQGPEFLTYFQNEAQLEKSRLLSDRFSAERPKGSFSTLEIQRTEQGDSAMYLCASTGQTYEQYFGPGTRLTVT.

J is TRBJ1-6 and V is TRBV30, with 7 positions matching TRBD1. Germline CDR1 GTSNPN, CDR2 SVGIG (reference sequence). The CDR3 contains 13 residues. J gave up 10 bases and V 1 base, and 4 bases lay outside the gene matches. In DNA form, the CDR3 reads TGTGCCTGGAGTGACAACAGGGGATCACCCCTCCACTTT. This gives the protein CAWSDNRGSPLHF.

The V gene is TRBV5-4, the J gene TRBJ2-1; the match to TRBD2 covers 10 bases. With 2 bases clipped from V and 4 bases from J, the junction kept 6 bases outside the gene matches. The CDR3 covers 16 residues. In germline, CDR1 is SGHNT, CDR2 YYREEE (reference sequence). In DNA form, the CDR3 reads TGTGCCAGCAGCTTAGATACTAGCGGGGTATACAATGAGCAGTTCTTC. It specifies CASSLDTSGVYNEQFF.

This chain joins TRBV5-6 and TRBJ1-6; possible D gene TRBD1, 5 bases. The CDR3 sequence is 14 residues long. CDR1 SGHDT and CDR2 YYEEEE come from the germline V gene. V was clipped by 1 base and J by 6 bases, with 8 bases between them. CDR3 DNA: TGTGCCAGCAGCTTGTACGGGGGTAATTCACCCCTCCACTTT. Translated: CASSLYGGNSPLHF.

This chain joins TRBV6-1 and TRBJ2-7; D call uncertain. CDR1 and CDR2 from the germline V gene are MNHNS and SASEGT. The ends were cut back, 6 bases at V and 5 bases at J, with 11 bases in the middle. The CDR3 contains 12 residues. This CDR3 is CASSPRLNEQYF. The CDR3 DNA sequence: TGTGCCAGCAGCCCGAGACTTAACGAGCAGTACTTC.

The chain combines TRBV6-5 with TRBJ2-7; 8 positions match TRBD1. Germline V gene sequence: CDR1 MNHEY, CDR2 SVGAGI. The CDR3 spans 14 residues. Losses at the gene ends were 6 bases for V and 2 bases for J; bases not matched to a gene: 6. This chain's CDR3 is CASSLTGVPYEQYF. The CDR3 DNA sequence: TGTGCCAGCAGCCTGACAGGGGTCCCCTACGAGCAGTACTTC.

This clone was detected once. In nucleotides, the CDR3 is TGCGCCAGCAGCCAAGATGGCAGGAACACTGAAGCTTTCTTT. This translates into CASSQDGRNTEAFF. V usage is TRBV4-1 and J usage is TRBJ1-1, with D unclear. The CDR3 has 14 amino acids. From germline, CDR1 is MGHRA and CDR2 YSYEKL. Trimming pared 0 bases from V and 1 base from J, leaving 6 bases between.

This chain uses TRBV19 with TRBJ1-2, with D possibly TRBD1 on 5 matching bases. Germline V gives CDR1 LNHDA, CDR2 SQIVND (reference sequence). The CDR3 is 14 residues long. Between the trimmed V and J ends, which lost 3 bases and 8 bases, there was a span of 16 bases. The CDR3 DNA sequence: TGTGCCAGTAGTATGGAGACAGAGACCCACGGCTACACCTTC. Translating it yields CASSMETETHGYTF.

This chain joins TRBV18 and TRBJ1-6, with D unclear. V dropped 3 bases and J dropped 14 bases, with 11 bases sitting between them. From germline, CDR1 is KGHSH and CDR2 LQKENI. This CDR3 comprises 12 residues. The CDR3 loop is CASSPALGTLHF. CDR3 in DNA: TGTGCCAGCTCACCGGCCTTGGGGACCCTCCACTTT.

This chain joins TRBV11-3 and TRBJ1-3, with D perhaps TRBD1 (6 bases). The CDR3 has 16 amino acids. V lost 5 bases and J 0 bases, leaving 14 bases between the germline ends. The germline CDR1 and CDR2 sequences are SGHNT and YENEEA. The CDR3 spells CASSLSRGGSGNTIYF. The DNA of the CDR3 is TGTGCCAGCAGCCTCTCCAGGGGTGGCTCTGGAAACACCATATATTTT.

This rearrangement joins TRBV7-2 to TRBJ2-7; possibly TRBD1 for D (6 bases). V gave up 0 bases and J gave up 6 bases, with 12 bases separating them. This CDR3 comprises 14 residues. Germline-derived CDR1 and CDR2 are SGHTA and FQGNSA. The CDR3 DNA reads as TGTGCCAGCAGCTTAGCTGCCAGGGGTAGCGAGCAGTACTTC. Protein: CASSLAARGSEQYF.

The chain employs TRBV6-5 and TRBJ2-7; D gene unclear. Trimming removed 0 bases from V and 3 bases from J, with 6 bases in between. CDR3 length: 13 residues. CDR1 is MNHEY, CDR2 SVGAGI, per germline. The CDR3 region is CASSYSHLYEQYF. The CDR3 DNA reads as TGTGCCAGCAGTTACTCCCACCTCTACGAGCAGTACTTC.

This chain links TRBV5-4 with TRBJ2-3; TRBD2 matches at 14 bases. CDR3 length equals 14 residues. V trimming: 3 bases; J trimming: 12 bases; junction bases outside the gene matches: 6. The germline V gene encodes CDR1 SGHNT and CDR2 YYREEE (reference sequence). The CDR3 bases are TGTGCCAGCAGCTGGGGACTAGCGGGGGACCCTCAGTATTTT. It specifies CASSWGLAGDPQYF.

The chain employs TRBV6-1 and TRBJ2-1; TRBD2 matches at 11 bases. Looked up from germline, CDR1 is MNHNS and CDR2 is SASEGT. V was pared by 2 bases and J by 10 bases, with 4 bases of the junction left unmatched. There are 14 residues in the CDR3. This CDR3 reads CASSEIAGGREQFF. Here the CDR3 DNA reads TGTGCCAGCAGTGAAATAGCGGGGGGGAGGGAGCAGTTCTTC.

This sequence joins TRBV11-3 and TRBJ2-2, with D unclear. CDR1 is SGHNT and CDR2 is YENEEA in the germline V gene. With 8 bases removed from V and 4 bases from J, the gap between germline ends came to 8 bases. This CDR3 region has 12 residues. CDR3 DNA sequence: TGTGCCAGCGGGCGGTCCACCGGGGAGCTGTTTTTT. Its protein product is CASGRSTGELFF.

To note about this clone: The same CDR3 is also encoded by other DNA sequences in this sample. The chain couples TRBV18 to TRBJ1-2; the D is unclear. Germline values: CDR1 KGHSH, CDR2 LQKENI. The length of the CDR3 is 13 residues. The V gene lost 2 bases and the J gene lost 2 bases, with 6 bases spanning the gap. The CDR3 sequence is CASSPDGNYGYTF. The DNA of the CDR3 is TGTGCCAGCTCACCAGACGGAAACTATGGCTACACCTTC. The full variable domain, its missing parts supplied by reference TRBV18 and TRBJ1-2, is NAGVMQNPRHLVRRRGQEARLRCSPMKGHSHVYWYRQLPEEGLKFMVYLQKENIIDESGMPKERFSAEFPKEGPSILRIQQVVRGDSAAYFCASSPDGNYGYTFGSGTRLTVV.

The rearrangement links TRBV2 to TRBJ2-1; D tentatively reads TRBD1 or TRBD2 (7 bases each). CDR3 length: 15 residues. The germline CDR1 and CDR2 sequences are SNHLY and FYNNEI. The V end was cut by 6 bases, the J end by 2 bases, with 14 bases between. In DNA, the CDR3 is TGTGCCAGCAGCCGGGACAGCGGGGCCTACAATGAGCAGTTCTTC. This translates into CASSRDSGAYNEQFF.

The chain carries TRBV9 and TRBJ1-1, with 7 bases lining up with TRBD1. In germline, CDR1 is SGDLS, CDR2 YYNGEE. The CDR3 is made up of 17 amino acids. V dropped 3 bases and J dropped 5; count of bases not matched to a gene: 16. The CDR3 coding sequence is TGTGCCAGCAGCGCTGACAGGGCGAGACGGGTGGAAACTGAAGCTTTCTTT. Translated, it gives CASSADRARRVETEAFF.

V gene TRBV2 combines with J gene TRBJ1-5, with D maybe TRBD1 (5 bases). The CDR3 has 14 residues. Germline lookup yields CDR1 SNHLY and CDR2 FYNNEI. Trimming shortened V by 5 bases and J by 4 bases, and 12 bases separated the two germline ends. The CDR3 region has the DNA TGTGCCAGCAGTATTGACAGTTATAATCAGCCCCAGCATTTT. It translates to CASSIDSYNQPQHF.

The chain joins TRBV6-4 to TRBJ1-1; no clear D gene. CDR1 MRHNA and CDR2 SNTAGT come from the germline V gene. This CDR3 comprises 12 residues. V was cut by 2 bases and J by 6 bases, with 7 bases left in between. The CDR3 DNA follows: TGTGCCAGCAGTGACCAGAGGGCTGAAGCTTTCTTT. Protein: CASSDQRAEAFF.

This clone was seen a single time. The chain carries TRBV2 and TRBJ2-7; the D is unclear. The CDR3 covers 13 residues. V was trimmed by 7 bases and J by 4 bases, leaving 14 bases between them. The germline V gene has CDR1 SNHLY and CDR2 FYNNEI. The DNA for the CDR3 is TGTGCCAGCACCTCGGACGGTTCTTACGAGCAGTACTTC. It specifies CASTSDGSYEQYF.

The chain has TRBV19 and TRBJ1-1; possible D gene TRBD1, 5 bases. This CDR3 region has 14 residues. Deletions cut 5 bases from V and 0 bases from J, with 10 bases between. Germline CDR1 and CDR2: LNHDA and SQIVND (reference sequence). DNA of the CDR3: TGTGCCAGTAGTGGGGGACGGCTGAACACTGAAGCTTTCTTT. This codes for CASSGGRLNTEAFF.

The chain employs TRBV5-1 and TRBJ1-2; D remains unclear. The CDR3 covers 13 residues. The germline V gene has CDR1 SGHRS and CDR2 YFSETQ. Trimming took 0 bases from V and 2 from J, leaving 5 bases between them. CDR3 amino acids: CASSLARNYGYTF. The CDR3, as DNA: TGCGCCAGCAGCTTGGCACGAAACTATGGCTACACCTTC.

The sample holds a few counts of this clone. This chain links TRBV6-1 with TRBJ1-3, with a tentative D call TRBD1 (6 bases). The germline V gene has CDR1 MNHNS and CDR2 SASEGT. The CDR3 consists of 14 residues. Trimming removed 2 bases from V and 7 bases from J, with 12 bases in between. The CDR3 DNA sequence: TGTGCCAGCAGTGAATTTCAGGGGAGGAACACCATATATTTT. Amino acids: CASSEFQGRNTIYF.

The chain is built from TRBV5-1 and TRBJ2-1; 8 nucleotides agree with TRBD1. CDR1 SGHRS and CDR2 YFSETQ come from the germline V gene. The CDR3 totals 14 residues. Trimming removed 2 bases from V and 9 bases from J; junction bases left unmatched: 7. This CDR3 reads CASSLSPGGGEQFF. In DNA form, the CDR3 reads TGCGCCAGCAGCTTATCTCCAGGGGGCGGTGAGCAGTTCTTC.

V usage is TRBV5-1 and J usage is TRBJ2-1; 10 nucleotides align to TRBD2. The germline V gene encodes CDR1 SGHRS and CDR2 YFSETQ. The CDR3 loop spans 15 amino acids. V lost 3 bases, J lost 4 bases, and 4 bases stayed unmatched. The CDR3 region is CASSSSGGRYNEQFF. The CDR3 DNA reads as TGCGCCAGCAGCTCTAGCGGGGGCCGATACAATGAGCAGTTCTTC. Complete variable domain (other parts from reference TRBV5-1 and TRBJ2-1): KAGVTQTPRYLIKTRGQQVTLSCSPISGHRSVSWYQQTPGQGLQFLFEYFSETQRNKGNFPGRFSGRQFSNSRSEMNVSTLELGDSALYLCASSSSGGRYNEQFFGPGTRLTVL.

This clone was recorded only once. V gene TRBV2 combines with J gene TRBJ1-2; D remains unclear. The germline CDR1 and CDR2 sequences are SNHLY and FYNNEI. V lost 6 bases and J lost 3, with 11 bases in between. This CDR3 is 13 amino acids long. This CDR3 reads CASSPGFYYGYTF. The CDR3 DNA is TGTGCCAGCAGCCCGGGGTTCTACTATGGCTACACCTTC.

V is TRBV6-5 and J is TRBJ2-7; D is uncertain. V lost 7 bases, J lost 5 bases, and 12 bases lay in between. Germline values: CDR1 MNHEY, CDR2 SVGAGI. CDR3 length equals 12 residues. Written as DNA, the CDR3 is TGTGCCAGCACCACACCTGGGGACGAGCAGTACTTC. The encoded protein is CASTTPGDEQYF.

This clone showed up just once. The DNA for the CDR3 is TGTGCCAGCTCCCAAACGGGACACAGCTCCTACGAGCAGTACTTC. This encodes CASSQTGHSSYEQYF. The chain recombines TRBV18 with TRBJ2-7; tentative D call: TRBD1 (6 bases). The V gene lost 6 bases and the J gene lost 0 bases, with 15 bases spanning the gap. CDR3 length: 15 residues. Germline CDR1 KGHSH, CDR2 LQKENI.

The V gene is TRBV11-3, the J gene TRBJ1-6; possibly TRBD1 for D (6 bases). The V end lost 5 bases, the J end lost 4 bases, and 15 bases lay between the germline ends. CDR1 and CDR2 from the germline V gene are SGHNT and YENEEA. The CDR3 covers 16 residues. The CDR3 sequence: CASSRTGFVYNSPLHF. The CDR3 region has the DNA TGTGCCAGCAGCCGCACAGGGTTTGTTTATAATTCACCCCTCCACTTT.

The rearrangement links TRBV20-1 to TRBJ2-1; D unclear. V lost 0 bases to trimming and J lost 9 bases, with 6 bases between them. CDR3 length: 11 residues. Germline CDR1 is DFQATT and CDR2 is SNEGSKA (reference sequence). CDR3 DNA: TGCAGTGCTAGAGACAACGGTGAGCAGTTCTTC. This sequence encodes CSARDNGEQFF.